This T cell receptor (beta chain) was captured in a study of early T cells in non-severe SARS-CoV-2 infection. As part of library construction, unique molecular identifiers were attached to individual cDNA molecules. TCRdb re-called the 5' RACE reads through MiXCR, storing one row per CDR3 protein. The data hold around 82,000 distinct CDR3 sequences, with 10% to 15% observed a single time. This clonotype was picked up many times. CDR1 is MDHEN and CDR2 is SYDVKM in the germline V gene. The CDR3 is 15 amino acids. Trimming took 2 bases from V and 0 from J, leaving 10 bases between them. The sequence derives from an adult who was a healthcare worker with PCR-confirmed SARS-CoV-2 infection or an uninfected control (not recorded which). The V gene is TRBV28, the J gene TRBJ1-1, with D possibly TRBD1 on 6 matching bases. The sequencing input was whole blood. This CDR3 reads CASSLGGGMNTEAFF. The CDR3 bases are TGTGCCAGCAGTTTAGGGGGCGGGATGAACACTGAAGCTTTCTTT.